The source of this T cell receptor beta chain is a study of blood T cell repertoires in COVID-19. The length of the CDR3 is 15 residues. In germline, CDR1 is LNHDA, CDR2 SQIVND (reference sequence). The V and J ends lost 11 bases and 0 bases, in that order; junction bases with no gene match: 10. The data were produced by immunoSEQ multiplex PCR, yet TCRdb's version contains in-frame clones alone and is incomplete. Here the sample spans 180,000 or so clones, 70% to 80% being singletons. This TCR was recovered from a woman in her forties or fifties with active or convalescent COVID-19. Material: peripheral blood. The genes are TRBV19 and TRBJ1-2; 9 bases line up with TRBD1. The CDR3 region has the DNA TGTGCCTCCCGGGACAGGGAGGGGGCTAACTATGGCTACACCTTC. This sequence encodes CASRDREGANYGYTF. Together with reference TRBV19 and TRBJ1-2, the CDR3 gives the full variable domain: DGGITQSPKYLFRKEGQNVTLSCEQNLNHDAMYWYRQDPGQGLRLIYYSQIVNDFQKGDIAEGYSVSREKKESFPLTVTSAQKNPTAFYLCASRDREGANYGYTFGSGTRLTVV.